This T cell receptor beta chain is drawn from a study of long-term antiretroviral therapy in people with HIV. On this clone itself: Its antigen remains unknown.

The study, taken as a whole, reports: Against controls, HIV repertoires showed narrower ranges of CDR3 length. Diversity went up after ART and still fell short of transplant donor controls. Regardless of time point, clones expanded before ART dominated the repertoire.

The assay, immunoSEQ v3.0, was run at survey level. The method was immunoSEQ multiplex PCR; TCRdb's version includes in-frame clones alone and lacks a portion of them. This table has some 23,000 clones, just over 90% appearing once. Specimen: unsorted PBMCs, collected 7.6 years after starting antiretroviral therapy. This TCR came from a woman aged 40 to 50 with HIV.

The CDR3 here is CASGKGDPSGNTIYF. CDR3 in DNA: TGTGCCAGCGGAAAAGGGGACCCCTCTGGAAACACCATATATTTT. V usage is TRBV19 and J usage is TRBJ1-3; possible D gene TRBD1, 5 bases. Germline-derived CDR1 and CDR2 are LNHDA and SQIVND (reference sequence). There are 15 residues in the CDR3. V was trimmed by 9 bases and J by 0 bases, leaving 15 bases between them. The variable domain in full, completed from reference TRBV19 and TRBJ1-3, reads DGGITQSPKYLFRKEGQNVTLSCEQNLNHDAMYWYRQDPGQGLRLIYYSQIVNDFQKGDIAEGYSVSREKKESFPLTVTSAQKNPTAFYLCASGKGDPSGNTIYFGEGSWLTVV.